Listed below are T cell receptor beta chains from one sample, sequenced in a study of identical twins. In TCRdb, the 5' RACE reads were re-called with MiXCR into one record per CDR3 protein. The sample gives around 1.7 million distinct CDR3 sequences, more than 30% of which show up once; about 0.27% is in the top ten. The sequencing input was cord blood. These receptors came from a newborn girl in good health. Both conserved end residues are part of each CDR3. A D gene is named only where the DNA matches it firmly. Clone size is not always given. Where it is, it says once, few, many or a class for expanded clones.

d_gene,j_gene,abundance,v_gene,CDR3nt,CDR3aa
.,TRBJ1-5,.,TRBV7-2,TGTGCCAGCAGCTCCCGACAGGCTCAGCCCCAGCATTTT,CASSSRQAQPQHF
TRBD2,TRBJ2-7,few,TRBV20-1,TGCAGTGCTTGGGCTAGCGGAGGGCTGTCCTACGAGCAGTACTTC,CSAWASGGLSYEQYF
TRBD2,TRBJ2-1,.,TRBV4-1,TGCGCCAGCAGACCAAGCCCAATAGCGGGAGTTCCTGGGCAGTTCTTC,CASRPSPIAGVPGQFF
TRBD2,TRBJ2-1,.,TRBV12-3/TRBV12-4,TGTGCCAGCAGTTCCCCACCCATACTAGCGGGAGGGCCTTGGAATGAGCAGTTCTTC,CASSSPPILAGGPWNEQFF
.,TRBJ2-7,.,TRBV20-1,TGCAGTGCTACCGGGACAAACTCCTACGAGCAGTACTTC,CSATGTNSYEQYF
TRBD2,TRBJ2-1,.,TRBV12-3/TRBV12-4,TGTGCCAGCAGTTTTGCGTTGTTAGCGGGCAATGAGCAGTTCTTC,CASSFALLAGNEQFF
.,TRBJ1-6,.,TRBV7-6,TGTGCCAGCAGCTTAGGTGGGAATAATTCACCCCTCCACTTT,CASSLGGNNSPLHF
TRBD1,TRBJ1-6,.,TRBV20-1,TGCAGTGCTAGGGGGGACAGGGTGAATTCACCCCTCCACTTT,CSARGDRVNSPLHF
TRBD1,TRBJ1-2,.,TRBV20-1,TGCAGTGCTAGTGCTGACAGGGGCTATGGCTACACCTTC,CSASADRGYGYTF
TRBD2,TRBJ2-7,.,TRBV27,TGTGCCAGCAGTTCGGCGGGAGACGGGAACGAGCAGTACTTC,CASSSAGDGNEQYF
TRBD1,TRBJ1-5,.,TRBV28,TGTGCCAGCAGTCCTCGCTACGGACAGGGGAGGAGTAATCAGCCCCAGCATTTT,CASSPRYGQGRSNQPQHF
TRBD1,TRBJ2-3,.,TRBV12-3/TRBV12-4,TGTGCCAGCAATTCCGGGACAGTAAACGCAGATACGCAGTATTTT,CASNSGTVNADTQYF
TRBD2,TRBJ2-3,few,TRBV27,TGTGCCAGCTCCGGGCTAGCGGGAGGAGTAGATACGCAGTATTTT,CASSGLAGGVDTQYF
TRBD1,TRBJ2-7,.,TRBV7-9,TGTGCCAGCAGCTTAGACCCCCGGGACAGGCGGGATTACAATGAGCAGTACTTC,CASSLDPRDRRDYNEQYF
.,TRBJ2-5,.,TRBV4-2,TGTGCCAGCAGCCAAGATGTTGGGAGACCAGAGACCCAGTACTTC,CASSQDVGRPETQYF
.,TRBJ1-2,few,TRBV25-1,TGTGCCAGCAGTGCCCCTCAGGGTTGGGGTGGCTACACCTTC,CASSAPQGWGGYTF
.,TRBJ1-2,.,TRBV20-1,TGCAGTGCTAGTGGGGGGCCCTATGGCTACACCTTC,CSASGGPYGYTF
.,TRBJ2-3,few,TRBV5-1,TGCGCCAGCAGGACCGGGACTCAGTTCACAGATACGCAGTATTTT,CASRTGTQFTDTQYF
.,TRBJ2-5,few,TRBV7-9,TGTGCCAGCAGCCCGTACAGGGTTCTAGAGACCCAGTACTTC,CASSPYRVLETQYF
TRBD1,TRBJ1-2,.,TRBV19,TGTGCCAGTAGTCCTGACAGGGTTCGTCATGGCTACACCTTC,CASSPDRVRHGYTF
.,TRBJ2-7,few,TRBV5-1,TGCGCCAGCAGCTTGCTAGTCGGTCCCTCCTACGAGCAGTACTTC,CASSLLVGPSYEQYF
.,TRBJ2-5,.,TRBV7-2,TGTGCCAGCAGCTTAGTAAGGGGATCGCCCCAAGAGACCCAGTACTTC,CASSLVRGSPQETQYF